These T cell receptor beta chains were read from a single sample in a study of breast tumors, draining lymph nodes, adjacent tissues. TCRdb redid the calling of the multiplex PCR reads with MiXCR, one entry per CDR3 protein. The table records about 15,000 distinct CDR3 sequences, 40% to 60% of them present only once. The sample was tumor-adjacent breast tissue. These TCRs come from a female donor with breast cancer. Some clones in this sample may be carry-over from other donors' samples. Both conserved end residues are part of each CDR3.

j_gene: TRBJ2-7
v_gene: TRBV9
CDR3aa: CASSGGTSGYYEQYF

j_gene: TRBJ2-3
v_gene: TRBV5-6
CDR3aa: CASSLIQGTDTQYF

j_gene: TRBJ1-6
v_gene: TRBV7-2
CDR3aa: CASSLDGYNSPLHF

j_gene: TRBJ2-1
v_gene: TRBV4-1
CDR3aa: CASSQEISVYEQFF

j_gene: TRBJ2-1
v_gene: TRBV27
CDR3aa: CASSRTGTGSYNEQFF

j_gene: TRBJ1-2
v_gene: TRBV7-2
CDR3aa: CASSLAPGQGISYTF

j_gene: TRBJ2-5
v_gene: TRBV19
CDR3aa: CTSSIVGAPRAQYF

j_gene: TRBJ2-7
v_gene: TRBV5-4
CDR3aa: CASSLDASEQYF

j_gene: TRBJ1-4
v_gene: TRBV18
CDR3aa: CASQDTGQGTTKLFF

j_gene: TRBJ2-7
v_gene: TRBV6-1
CDR3aa: CASSAAREASEQYF

j_gene: TRBJ1-2
v_gene: TRBV19
CDR3aa: CASSSTGGNYGYTF

j_gene: TRBJ2-1
v_gene: TRBV5-1
CDR3aa: CASSLDPSGVSSYNEQFF

j_gene: TRBJ1-2
v_gene: TRBV6-5
CDR3aa: CASSHSRRGGAGEGYTF

j_gene: TRBJ2-2
v_gene: TRBV7-3
CDR3aa: CASSSAEGRGGELFF

j_gene: TRBJ2-5
v_gene: TRBV20-1
CDR3aa: CSARRQGETPYF

j_gene: TRBJ2-3
v_gene: TRBV7-2
CDR3aa: CASSLAPGQGRVDTQYF

j_gene: TRBJ2-1
v_gene: TRBV29-1
CDR3aa: CSVEALLAHDNEQFF

j_gene: TRBJ1-5
v_gene: TRBV7-2
CDR3aa: CASSWNYGQGANQPQHF

j_gene: TRBJ2-1
v_gene: TRBV9
CDR3aa: CASSETSGRVDEQFF

j_gene: TRBJ2-1
v_gene: TRBV29-1
CDR3aa: CSVTGEQFF

j_gene: TRBJ2-7
v_gene: TRBV5-1
CDR3aa: CASSLVGGDDEQYF

j_gene: TRBJ1-4
v_gene: TRBV29-1
CDR3aa: CSAYRGPHANNKKLFF